This paragraph covers one TCR beta chain sequence. The target antigen is unknown. Assay: immunoSEQ multiplex PCR; the TCRdb copy retains only in-frame clones and omits some. The table includes approximately 160,000 clones, approximately 90% detected once. This CDR3 has 14 amino acids. V was trimmed by 10 bases and J by 4 bases, leaving 17 bases between them. Per the germline V gene, CDR1 is LNHDA and CDR2 is SQIVND (reference sequence). This entry is derived from a study of T cell responses to AZD1222 COVID-19 vaccine. Study results and caveats: Clonal diversity was possibly underestimated, and white British individuals and females predominated among donors.

Sequences were derived from peripheral blood, sampled on day 0 of AZD1222 vaccination. The genes are TRBV19 and TRBJ1-3; D gene ambiguous. This receptor was identified in an adult in good health. As DNA, the CDR3 is TGTGCCACCCTAGACCCGGGTGGGGGAAACACCATATATTTT. This encodes CATLDPGGGNTIYF.